This is a list of T cell receptor beta chains from one sample in a study of blood T cell repertoires in COVID-19. The data were produced by immunoSEQ multiplex PCR, yet TCRdb's version contains in-frame clones alone and is incomplete. The profile shows 200,000 to 250,000 clones, about 88% of them singletons. Input material: peripheral blood. All receptors come from a man aged 45 to 65 with COVID-19, enrolled during active disease. Both conserved end residues are part of each CDR3. The D gene is left open where the match is weak. The size field is filled for only some rows; it gives once, few, many or a size class.

d_call	clone_size	j_call	v_call	cdr3_aa	cdr3_nt
.	.	TRBJ2-5	TRBV2	CASKANTLGRETQYF	TGTGCCAGCAAGGCAAACACCCTGGGGCGAGAGACCCAGTACTTC
TRBD2	.	TRBJ2-1	TRBV20-1	CSANDQRGGRNEQFF	TGCAGTGCTAATGACCAGCGGGGGGGCCGCAATGAGCAGTTCTTC
.	.	TRBJ2-1	TRBV28	CASSRGTDRANEQFF	TGTGCCAGCAGCCGCGGGACTGACCGGGCCAATGAGCAGTTCTTC
.	.	TRBJ1-2	TRBV29-1	CSAGTGSSIFDGYTF	TGCAGCGCCGGAACAGGATCCTCCATATTTGATGGCTACACCTTC
TRBD1	.	TRBJ2-3	TRBV5-8	CASSLGQGNTDTQYF	TGTGCCAGCAGCTTGGGACAGGGGAACACAGATACGCAGTATTTT
.	.	TRBJ1-4	TRBV11-2	CASRIRPEEKLFF	TGTGCCAGCAGGATTCGGCCGGAGGAAAAACTGTTTTTT
TRBD2	.	TRBJ2-7	TRBV30	CAGGKASGGNEQYF	TGTGCCGGCGGTAAGGCCTCGGGAGGGAACGAGCAGTACTTC
.	.	TRBJ1-5	TRBV21-1	CASSLTGGPHQPQHF	TGTGCCAGCAGCTTGACAGGGGGACCCCATCAGCCCCAGCATTTT
TRBD2	.	TRBJ2-1	TRBV14	CASSQDRLFKRDRNNEQFF	TGTGCCAGCAGCCAAGATCGTCTTTTCAAGCGGGATAGAAACAATGAGCAGTTCTTC
TRBD1	once	TRBJ1-6	TRBV5-1	CASSTVTGLYSPLHF	TGCGCCAGCAGCACTGTGACAGGGTTATACTCACCCCTCCACTTT
.	.	TRBJ2-1	TRBV5-1	CASGLKGGPRIEQFF	TGCGCCAGCGGGCTAAAGGGGGGGCCGCGGATTGAGCAGTTCTTC
TRBD1	.	TRBJ1-2	TRBV19	CASSLPRGQNYGYTF	TGTGCCAGTAGCCTGCCCAGGGGGCAGAACTATGGCTACACCTTC
.	.	TRBJ2-5	TRBV20-1	CSASNFGQGGETQYF	TGCAGTGCTAGTAATTTCGGGCAGGGCGGAGAGACCCAGTACTTC
TRBD2	once	TRBJ2-1	TRBV6-5	CASRMGLAEEQFF	TGTGCCAGCAGAATGGGACTAGCGGAAGAGCAGTTCTTC
TRBD2	few	TRBJ2-5	TRBV3-1/TRBV3-2	CASSHLSGEETQYF	TGTGCCAGCAGCCATCTTAGCGGGGAAGAGACCCAGTACTTC
.	.	TRBJ2-1	TRBV6-1	CASSETRNEQFF	TGTGCCAGCAGTGAAACTAGGAATGAGCAGTTCTTC
.	.	TRBJ1-1	TRBV7-9	CASLGVTEAFF	TGTGCCAGCCTAGGGGTGACTGAAGCTTTCTTT
.	.	TRBJ1-2	TRBV29-1	CSVDPGSDGYTF	TGCAGCGTTGATCCAGGGTCCGATGGCTACACCTTC
.	.	TRBJ1-1	TRBV19	CASSILVGDTEAFF	TGTGCCAGTAGTATTTTAGTCGGGGACACTGAAGCTTTCTTT
TRBD1	.	TRBJ1-5	TRBV18	CASSPTEGGGQPQHF	TGTGCCAGCTCACCAACAGAAGGGGGCGGTCAGCCCCAGCATTTT
TRBD2	.	TRBJ2-7	TRBV7-8	CASSWEGGPSREQYF	TGTGCCAGCAGCTGGGAGGGAGGGCCCTCCCGCGAGCAGTACTTC
.	few	TRBJ2-2	TRBV14	CASSSPMPGDPGELFF	TGTGCCAGCAGCTCCCCTATGCCAGGGGACCCCGGGGAGCTGTTTTTT
.	.	TRBJ1-5	TRBV19	CASSATQQALNQPQHF	TGTGCCAGTAGTGCAACCCAACAGGCCCTCAATCAGCCCCAGCATTTT
.	once	TRBJ2-7	TRBV11-2	CASSDPGGGVLEEQYF	TGTGCCAGCAGCGACCCAGGAGGTGGGGTGCTTGAGGAGCAGTACTTC
.	.	TRBJ2-5	TRBV10-3	CAISDYRGQETQYF	TGTGCCATCAGTGACTATAGGGGCCAAGAGACCCAGTACTTC
.	.	TRBJ1-2	TRBV14	CASSQDGTIYGYTF	TGTGCCAGCAGCCAGGACGGGACTATCTATGGCTACACCTTC
.	.	TRBJ1-5	TRBV19	CASRVRDTYQPQHF	TGTGCCAGTAGGGTTCGGGACACTTATCAGCCCCAGCATTTT
.	.	TRBJ2-2	TRBV12-3/TRBV12-4	CASSFVRFGELFF	TGTGCCAGCAGTTTCGTCCGGTTCGGGGAGCTGTTTTTT
.	.	TRBJ2-7	TRBV7-9	CASSLASGGVYEQYF	TGTGCCAGCAGCCTAGCGTCGGGGGGCGTTTACGAGCAGTACTTC
TRBD2	.	TRBJ2-1	TRBV7-2	CASSFWLAGGYNEQFF	TGTGCCAGCAGCTTCTGGTTAGCGGGGGGCTACAATGAGCAGTTCTTC
.	.	TRBJ1-2	TRBV7-8	CASSPSGEYGYTF	TGTGCCAGCAGCCCCTCCGGGGAGTATGGCTACACCTTC
TRBD1	.	TRBJ2-5	TRBV11-1	CASTYTGTASTQYF	TGTGCCAGCACCTACACAGGGACAGCTTCAACCCAGTACTTC
.	.	TRBJ2-5	TRBV11-2	CASSQSQETQYF	TGTGCCAGCAGCCAGTCACAAGAGACCCAGTACTTC
TRBD2	.	TRBJ2-1	TRBV11-2	CASSFPPAGVSYNEQFF	TGTGCCAGCAGCTTCCCCCCAGCGGGAGTTTCCTACAATGAGCAGTTCTTC
TRBD1	.	TRBJ2-3	TRBV6-2/TRBV6-3	CASSTEGQGGDTQYF	TGTGCCAGCAGTACCGAAGGACAGGGTGGGGATACGCAGTATTTT
.	.	TRBJ2-3	TRBV6-1	CASSERGDTQYF	TGTGCCAGCAGTGAAAGGGGAGATACGCAGTATTTT
TRBD1	.	TRBJ1-1	TRBV29-1	CSAADRANTEAFF	TGCAGCGCCGCGGACAGGGCGAACACTGAAGCTTTCTTT
TRBD2	.	TRBJ2-1	TRBV6-6	CASSYPGTSNYNEQFF	TGTGCCAGCAGTTACCCCGGGACTAGCAATTACAATGAGCAGTTCTTC
.	.	TRBJ1-6	TRBV5-4	CASSLDSGGYNSPLHF	TGTGCCAGCAGCTTGGATTCGGGCGGGTATAATTCACCCCTCCACTTT
.	few	TRBJ2-7	TRBV10-3	CAIRPDRTYEQYF	TGTGCCATCAGGCCCGACAGAACCTACGAGCAGTACTTC
.	few	TRBJ1-2	TRBV7-9	CASSLARGKGESYGYTF	TGTGCCAGCAGCCTAGCTCGAGGGAAGGGGGAATCCTATGGCTACACCTTC
.	.	TRBJ2-2	TRBV12-3/TRBV12-4	CASRRWAGELFF	TGTGCCAGCAGGAGGTGGGCCGGGGAGCTGTTTTTT
TRBD1	.	TRBJ1-1	TRBV7-2	CASSYYRGLGEAFF	TGTGCCAGCAGCTACTACAGGGGGCTGGGTGAAGCTTTCTTT
.	.	TRBJ1-5	TRBV7-9	CASSLGQSFLEPQHF	TGTGCCAGCAGCTTAGGGCAGTCTTTCCTAGAGCCCCAGCATTTT
TRBD2	.	TRBJ2-3	TRBV6-1	CASSESGGSTDTQYF	TGTGCCAGCAGTGAAAGCGGGGGCAGCACAGATACGCAGTATTTT
.	.	TRBJ1-1	TRBV10-3	CAISPQETNTEAFF	TGTGCCATCAGTCCACAGGAAACGAACACTGAAGCTTTCTTT
TRBD1	.	TRBJ2-2	TRBV19	CASATGGGTGELFF	TGTGCCAGTGCAACAGGGGGCGGCACCGGGGAGCTGTTTTTT
TRBD1	.	TRBJ2-5	TRBV5-1	CASSLQGAWETQYF	TGCGCCAGCAGCCTTCAGGGGGCCTGGGAGACCCAGTACTTC
TRBD2	once	TRBJ2-2	TRBV14	CASSQALAGVAGELFF	TGTGCCAGCAGCCAAGCACTAGCGGGGGTTGCCGGGGAGCTGTTTTTT
TRBD2	.	TRBJ2-1	TRBV6-5	CASRTSGSYNEQFF	TGTGCCAGCAGGACTAGCGGGTCCTACAATGAGCAGTTCTTC
TRBD1	few	TRBJ1-5	TRBV19	CASSTGTGGTQPQHF	TGTGCCAGTAGTACCGGGACAGGGGGCACTCAGCCCCAGCATTTT
TRBD2	.	TRBJ2-5	TRBV18	CASSNLAAPGGQETQYF	TGTGCCAGCTCGAACCTAGCGGCACCGGGGGGCCAAGAGACCCAGTACTTC
.	.	TRBJ1-1	TRBV11-2	CASSFNGRDTEAFF	TGTGCCAGCAGCTTTAACGGGAGGGACACTGAAGCTTTCTTT
.	.	TRBJ2-7	TRBV6-2/TRBV6-3	CASSPISLEQYF	TGTGCCAGCAGCCCTATATCCCTCGAGCAGTACTTC